This entry features one TCR beta chain sequence. The antigen is not known. Profiled with immunoSEQ multiplex PCR; TCRdb holds only in-frame clones, not every one. The repertoire holds more than 100,000 clones, 90% seen once, with under 8% in the top ten. This entry belongs to a study of radiotherapy plus CTLA-4 blockade in lung cancer. In the study overall: 15% to 20% of patients responded objectively, and around 31% achieved disease control.

The study treated chemo-refractory metastatic non-small-cell lung cancer patients with focal radiation plus ipilimumab CTLA-4 blockade. CDR1 and CDR2 (germline): SGDLS, YYNGEE. CDR3 size: 15 residues. Trimming took 4 bases from V and 9 from J; bases not matched to a gene: 11. Study-level results: According to reports, early shifts in blood T cell clones, alongside interferon-beta, forecast response most accurately. Tumor-origin TCR clones grew in blood after radiotherapy plus ipilimumab.

The V call is TRBV9, the J call TRBJ2-1; 9 bases line up with TRBD2. The sequencing here drew on peripheral blood, taken from a patient treated with radiotherapy plus ipilimumab. This receptor was identified in a human donor with non-small cell lung cancer that progressed on radiotherapy plus ipilimumab. CDR3 sequence: CASSLSGSPGSEQFF. The CDR3 DNA follows: TGTGCCAGCAGCCTTAGCGGGAGCCCTGGGTCTGAGCAGTTCTTC.